The 29 T cell receptor beta chains given below trace back to one sample, sequenced in a study of blood T cell repertoires in COVID-19. The data were produced by immunoSEQ multiplex PCR, yet TCRdb's version contains in-frame clones alone and is incomplete. The repertoire holds some 200,000 clones, with roughly 90% as singletons. Sequencing input: PBMCs or T cells enriched from blood (not recorded which). These receptors were collected from a woman aged 45 to 65 in a cohort exposed to, infected with or recovered from COVID-19 (not recorded which).

The chain is built from TRBV6-2 or TRBV6-3 and TRBJ1-5; no firm D call. The CDR3 has 14 amino acids. V lost 0 bases and J 5 bases, leaving 8 bases between the germline ends. Germline assignment: CDR1 MNHEY and CDR2 SVGEGT. The CDR3 bases are TGTGCCAGCAGTTACTCGACACGAGATCAGCCCCAGCATTTT. Its translation is CASSYSTRDQPQHF.

The chain combines TRBV11-1 with TRBJ2-5; TRBD2 agrees at 8 bases. Germline lookup yields CDR1 SGHAT and CDR2 FQDESV (reference sequence). This CDR3 has 15 amino acids. V was clipped by 2 bases and J by 3 bases; unmatched bases: 5. The CDR3 region is CASSLSFGGEETQYF. The CDR3 coding sequence is TGTGCCAGCAGCTTAAGTTTCGGGGGGGAAGAGACCCAGTACTTC.

The chain recombines TRBV7-2 with TRBJ2-7; D possibly corresponds to TRBD1 (6 bases). Germline V gene data show CDR1 as SGHTA and CDR2 as FQGNSA. This CDR3 contains 15 residues. Trimming removed 4 bases at V and 3 bases at J, with 16 bases between. CDR3 DNA sequence: TGTGCCAGCAGCTCAACCGGGACATTCGGCTACGAGCAGTACTTC. It yields the protein CASSSTGTFGYEQYF.

CDR3 in DNA: TGTGCCAGCAGCTTAGCGATCTATCCTGGAAACACCATATATTTT. Protein sequence: CASSLAIYPGNTIYF. This chain links TRBV7-2 with TRBJ1-3; D remains unclear. CDR1 is SGHTA and CDR2 is FQGNSA in the germline V gene. CDR3 size: 15 residues. Trimming took off 0 bases at V and 2 bases at J, with 8 bases between the two ends.

CDR3 sequence (DNA): TGTGCCAGTCGGAGCAGACAAGAGACCCAGTACTTC. This encodes CASRSRQETQYF. The genes are TRBV6-5 and TRBJ2-5; D ambiguous. The ends were cut back, 9 bases at V and 2 bases at J, with 10 bases in the middle. The CDR3 runs to 12 residues. CDR1 MNHEY and CDR2 SVGAGI come from the germline V gene.

The CDR3: CASSSLDSNTEAFF. Here the CDR3 DNA reads TGCGCCAGCAGCTCCCTGGACAGTAACACTGAAGCTTTCTTT. V usage is TRBV5-1 and J usage is TRBJ1-1; possibly TRBD1 for D (6 bases). The CDR3 has 14 amino acids. The V gene's germline CDR1 is SGHRS and CDR2 YFSETQ. V dropped 3 bases and J dropped 2 bases, with 11 bases sitting between them.

The chain links TRBV7-9 to TRBJ1-6, with D tentatively TRBD1 (5 bases). CDR1 is SEHNR and CDR2 is FQNEAQ in the germline V gene (reference sequence). The V and J ends lost 2 bases and 6 bases respectively, with 20 bases between them. The CDR3 contains 18 residues. The CDR3 is CASSLSLSQGRANSPLHF. CDR3 sequence (DNA): TGTGCCAGCAGCTTATCCCTATCCCAGGGTCGGGCTAATTCACCCCTCCACTTT.

The rearrangement uses TRBV20-1 and TRBJ1-1; D is unresolved. V was pared by 3 bases and J by 10 bases, with 18 bases between. The CDR3 length is 13 residues. CDR1 and CDR2 from the germline V gene are DFQATT and SNEGSKA (reference sequence). The CDR3 coding sequence is TGCAGTGCTAGTGAGAGCGGGATACGCTCAGCTTTCTTT. Translation gives CSASESGIRSAFF.

In DNA, the CDR3 is TGTGCCAGCAGCTCACTACCGGGACAGGGAACCGGAAACACCATATATTTT. Protein sequence: CASSSLPGQGTGNTIYF. The chain uses TRBV5-8 and TRBJ1-3; 9 bases line up with TRBD1. Trimming cost V 3 bases and J 4 bases; bases outside gene matches: 11. The length of the CDR3 is 17 residues. Germline loops: CDR1 SGHTS, CDR2 YDEGEE. The full variable domain, with the rest looked up from reference TRBV5-8 and TRBJ1-3, is EAGVTQSPTHLIKTRGQQATLRCSPISGHTSVYWYQQALGLGLQFLLWYDEGEERNRGNFPPRFSGRQFPNYSSELNVNALELEDSALYLCASSSLPGQGTGNTIYFGEGSWLTVV.

Only a few counts were recorded for this clone. The chain combines TRBV7-2 with TRBJ2-5; 10 positions agree with TRBD2. The junction had 1 base not matched to a gene; V was cut back by 5 bases and J by 4 bases. This CDR3 contains 13 residues. Germline V gene data show CDR1 as SGHTA and CDR2 as FQGNSA. The CDR3 loop is CASSGTSVETQYF. In DNA, the CDR3 is TGTGCCAGCAGCGGGACTAGCGTAGAGACCCAGTACTTC.

This clone was detected only once. The chain links TRBV5-6 to TRBJ1-2, with a weak D call TRBD1 (5 bases). Deletions cut 0 bases from V and 6 bases from J, with 9 bases between. CDR3 length: 13 residues. CDR1 and CDR2 from the germline V gene are SGHDT and YYEEEE. This CDR3 reads CASSLVGGNGYTF. The CDR3 DNA is TGTGCCAGCAGCTTGGTCGGGGGTAATGGCTACACCTTC.

This sequence joins TRBV18 and TRBJ1-5, with 11 bases lining up with TRBD1. The CDR3 has 16 amino acids. Germline V gives CDR1 KGHSH, CDR2 LQKENI. After removal of 4 bases from V and 4 bases from J, the junction contained 6 bases not matched to a gene. The chain's CDR3 is CASSRDRGNPNQPQHF. The DNA for the CDR3 is TGTGCCAGCTCACGGGACAGGGGGAACCCAAATCAGCCCCAGCATTTT.

The genes are TRBV2 and TRBJ1-5; 7 nucleotides align to TRBD1. Looked up from germline, CDR1 is SNHLY and CDR2 is FYNNEI. V lost 4 bases to trimming and J lost 6 bases; unmatched junction nucleotides: 9. CDR3 length equals 15 residues. CDR3 in amino acids: CASSGLTGLSQPQHF. The CDR3 DNA follows: TGTGCCAGCAGTGGACTGACAGGGTTAAGTCAGCCCCAGCATTTT.

The chain joins TRBV6-2 or TRBV6-3 to TRBJ1-5; D not certain. The germline V gene has CDR1 MNHEY and CDR2 SVGEGT. This CDR3 comprises 17 residues. The germline V and J ends were trimmed by 0 bases and 1 base, with 13 bases remaining between them. CDR3 nucleotides: TGTGCCAGCAGTTACTCGGAGGGCCTCGGAAGCAATCAGCCCCAGCATTTT. Encoded protein: CASSYSEGLGSNQPQHF.

The V gene is TRBV27, the J gene TRBJ2-2, with 9 bases aligning to TRBD2. Trimming removed 6 bases from V and 4 bases from J; junction bases left unmatched: 15. CDR3 length equals 18 residues. Germline CDR1 is MNHEY and CDR2 is SMNVEV (reference sequence). The CDR3 loop is CASRAPGLAQGRTGELFF. For the CDR3, the DNA is TGTGCCAGCAGGGCCCCGGGACTAGCTCAGGGTCGCACCGGGGAGCTGTTTTTT.

The V call is TRBV6-2 or TRBV6-3, the J call TRBJ1-1; D not resolved. Trimming left V 6 bases short and J 6 bases short, with 14 bases between. Germline values: CDR1 MNHEY, CDR2 SVGEGT. This CDR3 region has 13 residues. The CDR3 nucleotides read TGTGCCAGCAGCTCCCCCCAAACTCCTGAAGCTTTCTTT. This encodes CASSSPQTPEAFF.

This chain connects TRBV29-1 to TRBJ2-7, with 7 bases matching TRBD2. Germline V gene sequence: CDR1 SQVTM, CDR2 ANQGSEA. The junction had 8 bases not matched to a gene; V was cut back by 6 bases and J by 0 bases. This CDR3 is 14 amino acids long. CDR3 sequence reads: CSVCAGGSSYEQYF. CDR3 DNA sequence: TGCAGCGTGTGTGCCGGGGGGAGCTCCTACGAGCAGTACTTC.

The rearrangement uses TRBV29-1 and TRBJ2-1; 9 positions agree with TRBD1. This CDR3 contains 13 residues. V trimming: 3 bases; J trimming: 7 bases; junction bases outside the gene matches: 4. Germline-derived CDR1 and CDR2 are SQVTM and ANQGSEA. The CDR3 bases are TGCAGCGTTGAGCGGGACAGGGTAAATGAGCAGTTCTTC. Its translation is CSVERDRVNEQFF.

The chain joins TRBV20-1 to TRBJ1-2; D is ambiguous. From germline, CDR1 is DFQATT and CDR2 SNEGSKA (reference sequence). This CDR3 contains 11 residues. Trimming cost V 3 bases and J 3 bases, with 5 bases left between them. The CDR3 bases are TGCAGTGCTAGTGCCGACTATGGCTACACCTTC. It codes for CSASADYGYTF.

The chain has TRBV5-1 and TRBJ2-5, with D perhaps matching TRBD2 (5 bases). The length of the CDR3 is 15 residues. From germline, CDR1 is SGHRS and CDR2 YFSETQ. With 1 base removed from V and 5 bases from J, the gap between germline ends came to 15 bases. CDR3 bases: TGCGCCAGCAGCTTGTCCCAGTCCAGCGGTGAGACCCAGTACTTC. Protein: CASSLSQSSGETQYF.

The J gene is TRBJ2-5, the V gene TRBV7-2; D is undetermined. Germline CDR1 SGHTA, CDR2 FQGNSA. V dropped 1 base and J dropped 4 bases, with 7 bases sitting between them. This CDR3 spans 13 amino acids. The CDR3 nucleotides read TGTGCCAGCAGCTTAGGGGCCGGAGAGACCCAGTACTTC. It encodes CASSLGAGETQYF.

The chain employs TRBV29-1 and TRBJ2-1; tentatively, D is TRBD2 (5 bases). CDR1 and CDR2 (germline): SQVTM, ANQGSEA. Trimming pared 7 bases from V and 9 bases from J, leaving 22 bases between. The CDR3 has 14 residues. In DNA, the CDR3 is TGCAGCGCCGATCACGCGCGGAGCGGTCCTGAGCAGTTCTTC. Translating gives CSADHARSGPEQFF.

The chain is built from TRBV28 and TRBJ1-4; unclear D gene. CDR1 and CDR2 from the germline V gene are MDHEN and SYDVKM. V was clipped by 2 bases and J by 5 bases, with 18 bases between them. The CDR3 is made up of 17 amino acids. The CDR3 sequence is CASSLTGQTLANEKLFF. The CDR3 coding sequence is TGTGCCAGCAGTTTAACTGGGCAGACCCTAGCAAATGAAAAACTGTTTTTT. The full variable domain, rest sourced from reference TRBV28 and TRBJ1-4, is DVKVTQSSRYLVKRTGEKVFLECVQDMDHENMFWYRQDPGLGLRLIYFSYDVKMKEKGDIPEGYSVSREKKERFSLILESASTNQTSMYLCASSLTGQTLANEKLFFGSGTQLSVL.

This chain connects TRBV5-1 to TRBJ2-3; 10 nucleotides match TRBD2. The CDR3 length is 15 residues. The ends lost 0 bases at V and 6 bases at J; junction bases unmatched: 4. Germline V lookup: CDR1 SGHRS, CDR2 YFSETQ. This CDR3 reads CASSLGAGGQDTQYF. In nucleotides, the CDR3 is TGCGCCAGCAGCTTGGGAGCGGGGGGGCAGGATACGCAGTATTTT.

The CDR3 region has the DNA TGCGCCAGCAGTTACGACGGGGGGCCCACCCTATACTTC. Protein: CASSYDGGPTLYF. This chain joins TRBV5-1 and TRBJ2-7; a possible D gene is TRBD2 (7 bases). Trimming stripped 5 bases from V and 13 bases from J, with 22 bases between. The CDR3 covers 13 residues. The germline V gene encodes CDR1 SGHRS and CDR2 YFSETQ. The full variable domain, completed using reference TRBV5-1 and TRBJ2-7, is KAGVTQTPRYLIKTRGQQVTLSCSPISGHRSVSWYQQTPGQGLQFLFEYFSETQRNKGNFPGRFSGRQFSNSRSEMNVSTLELGDSALYLCASSYDGGPTLYFGPGTRLTVT.

The chain employs TRBV15 and TRBJ1-2; D gene uncertain. The CDR3 loop spans 12 amino acids. Trimming pared 5 bases from V and 7 bases from J, leaving 11 bases between. CDR1 and CDR2 (germline): LNHNV, YYDKDF (reference sequence). The DNA of the CDR3 is TGTGCCACCAGCCTACGTACCGTTGGCTACACCTTC. As protein: CATSLRTVGYTF. The full variable domain, rest sourced from reference TRBV15 and TRBJ1-2, is DAMVIQNPRYQVTQFGKPVTLSCSQTLNHNVMYWYQQKSSQAPKLLFHYYDKDFNNEADTPDNFQSRRPNTSFCFLDIRSPGLGDTAMYLCATSLRTVGYTFGSGTRLTVV.

This clone was counted once. This chain links TRBV7-8 with TRBJ1-5, with 8 bases fitting TRBD1. The CDR3 runs to 16 residues. V shed 6 bases and J 1 base; nucleotides not matched to a gene: 8. CDR1 is SGHVS and CDR2 is FQNEAQ in the germline V gene. The CDR3 sequence is CASSERGQASNQPQHF. In DNA, the CDR3 is TGTGCCAGCAGTGAAAGGGGACAGGCAAGCAATCAGCCCCAGCATTTT.

The V gene is TRBV6-5, the J gene TRBJ1-1; D is undetermined. V was clipped by 6 bases and J by 2 bases, with 13 bases between them. In germline, CDR1 is MNHEY, CDR2 SVGAGI. The CDR3 length is 14 residues. The CDR3 reads CASRMSGDNTEAFF. Written as DNA, the CDR3 is TGTGCCAGCAGGATGTCCGGGGATAACACTGAAGCTTTCTTT.

In DNA, the CDR3 is TGTGCCAGCAGCTTAGCGGACCAGGGCTCCTACGAGCAGTACTTC. As protein: CASSLADQGSYEQYF. The chain employs TRBV7-8 and TRBJ2-7, with D possibly matching TRBD1 (5 bases). The germline CDR1 and CDR2 sequences are SGHVS and FQNEAQ. V lost 0 bases, J lost 0 bases, and 9 bases lay in between. The CDR3 length is 15 residues. The variable domain in full, with the rest retrieved from reference TRBV7-8 and TRBJ2-7, is GAGVSQSPRYKVAKRGQDVALRCDPISGHVSLFWYQQALGQGPEFLTYFQNEAQLDKSGLPSDRFFAERPEGSVSTLKIQRTQQEDSAVYLCASSLADQGSYEQYFGPGTRLTVT.